This T cell receptor (beta chain) originates from a study of cytomegalovirus exposure and HLA in healthy donors. Some clones are missing from TCRdb's copy, which holds only in-frame ones; the method was immunoSEQ multiplex PCR. There are more than 250,000 clones in the sample; roughly nine tenths occur only once, and roughly 1.1% lies in the top ten. Remarks on this clone: The target antigen is unknown.

Notes on the study in general: About 180 TCR beta chains were listed as cytomegalovirus-associated.

Germline lookup yields CDR1 SGDLS and CDR2 YYNGEE. The CDR3 spans 14 residues. V shed 2 bases and J shed 2 bases, with 10 bases lying between them. This chain joins TRBV9 and TRBJ1-2; D ambiguous. The sample taken for sequencing was PBMCs. This TCR came from a woman aged 25-40 years in good health and CMV-seropositive. In DNA, the CDR3 is TGTGCCAGCAGCGTTTCAGGCTCAAACTATGGCTACACCTTC. It translates to CASSVSGSNYGYTF.